Each of the 15 T cell receptor beta chains below was sequenced from the same sample in a study of control samples from healthy donors and cancer patients. TCRdb keeps only in-frame clones here, not all; method: immunoSEQ multiplex PCR. Found here are over 150,000 clones, about 94% of them singletons; the top ten hold about 5.6%. Sample: blood. The receptors were gathered from a man aged 35-49 years in good health.

The V gene is TRBV28, the J gene TRBJ2-1; the D is unclear. This CDR3 is built from 11 residues. CDR1 and CDR2 from the germline V gene are MDHEN and SYDVKM. Trimming stripped 7 bases from V and 8 bases from J, with 9 bases between. CDR3 residues: CASTLGYEQFF. CDR3 coding DNA: TGTGCCAGCACCCTAGGCTATGAGCAGTTCTTC.

This rearrangement joins TRBV5-1 to TRBJ2-7; D is unclear. Trimming shortened V by 5 bases and J by 7 bases, and 16 bases separated the two germline ends. Germline CDR1 SGHRS, CDR2 YFSETQ. There are 13 residues in the CDR3. CDR3 region: CASRPPNAEEQYF. The CDR3, as DNA: TGCGCCAGCAGACCCCCCAATGCGGAAGAGCAGTACTTC.

The gene calls are TRBV11-2 and TRBJ2-1; 7 bases fit TRBD1. This CDR3 is built from 15 residues. The V and J ends lost 4 bases and 8 bases, in that order; junction bases with no gene match: 11. The V gene's germline CDR1 is SGHAT and CDR2 FQNNGV. The CDR3 spells CASSSRQGKADEQFF. In nucleotides, the CDR3 is TGTGCCAGCAGCTCCCGACAGGGTAAGGCGGATGAGCAGTTCTTC.

In the case of this clone: The conserved phenylalanine or tryptophan normally closing the CDR3 is absent here, so this likely arose from a read error. The rearrangement joins TRBV4-2 to TRBJ2-7, with 7 bases identical to TRBD2. V was pared by 3 bases and J by 2 bases, with 10 bases of the junction left unmatched. The CDR3 spans 16 residues. Germline V CDR1 and CDR2: LGHNA, YNFKEQ. This chain's CDR3 is CASSHVGGSRPYEQYL. The DNA of the CDR3 is TGTGCCAGCAGCCATGTCGGGGGGTCACGGCCCTACGAGCAGTACCTC.

On this clone itself: Other DNA sequences from this sample encode an identical CDR3 as well. This sequence joins TRBV19 and TRBJ2-7; 9 nucleotides align to TRBD1. Germline lookup yields CDR1 LNHDA and CDR2 SQIVND (reference sequence). The V gene end was trimmed by 3 bases and the J gene end by 3 bases; junction bases not matched to a gene: 6. This CDR3 comprises 15 residues. CDR3 region: CASSIGGTGLYEQYF. The CDR3 nucleotides read TGTGCCAGTAGTATCGGTGGGACAGGGCTCTACGAGCAGTACTTC.

This clone was seen a single time. The chain joins TRBV3-1 (or the pseudogene TRBV3-2) to TRBJ2-7; 12 nucleotides agree with TRBD2. Unmatched junction bases numbered 20, after V lost 6 bases and J lost 2 bases. The germline V gene has CDR1 LGHDT and CDR2 YNNKEL (reference sequence). The length of the CDR3 is 20 residues. The CDR3 protein is CASSVDPGLAGFLRAYEQYF. The DNA of the CDR3 is TGTGCCAGCAGTGTTGACCCGGGACTAGCGGGTTTTCTAAGAGCCTACGAGCAGTACTTC.

The chain is built from TRBV4-3 and TRBJ1-2; D unclear. Between the trimmed V and J ends, which lost 2 bases and 2 bases, there was a span of 6 bases. The CDR3 has 13 residues. From germline, CDR1 is LGHNA and CDR2 YSLEER. As DNA, the CDR3 is TGCGCCAGCAGCCAATACCCAAACTATGGCTACACCTTC. It codes for CASSQYPNYGYTF.

Here the CDR3 reads CASSSGQGGSPLHF. For the CDR3, the DNA is TGTGCCAGCAGTTCGGGGCAGGGTGGGTCACCCCTCCACTTT. The chain carries TRBV2 and TRBJ1-6, with D possibly matching TRBD1 (5 bases). Trimming removed 5 bases at V and 10 bases at J, with 15 bases between. Per germline, CDR1 SNHLY and CDR2 FYNNEI. This CDR3 has 14 amino acids.

V usage is TRBV18 and J usage is TRBJ1-2, with 8 bases that match TRBD1. V lost 2 bases and J lost 1; bases outside the gene matches: 15. Germline V gene data show CDR1 as KGHSH and CDR2 as LQKENI. This CDR3 is 19 amino acids long. As DNA, the CDR3 is TGTGCCAGCTCACCAAGCGTGATGGCCACAGGGGGAATTAACTATGGCTACACCTTC. Protein sequence: CASSPSVMATGGINYGYTF.

The chain is built from TRBV27 and TRBJ2-7, with 8 positions matching TRBD1. The CDR3 runs to 14 residues. CDR1 MNHEY and CDR2 SMNVEV come from the germline V gene (reference sequence). V gave up 3 bases and J gave up 7 bases; unmatched junction bases: 8. The CDR3, as DNA: TGTGCCAGCAGTTTTTCGGTCAGGGGGCGGGAGCAGTACTTC. This gives the protein CASSFSVRGREQYF.

The chain is built from TRBV20-1 and TRBJ2-5; TRBD2 aligns across 8 bases. Trimming removed 3 bases from V and 2 bases from J; junction bases left unmatched: 8. Germline V lookup: CDR1 DFQATT, CDR2 SNEGSKA (reference sequence). The CDR3 is 15 amino acids. The CDR3 is CSASSVSGDQETQYF. The CDR3 DNA follows: TGCAGTGCTAGTTCGGTTAGCGGGGATCAAGAGACCCAGTACTTC.

This rearrangement joins TRBV30 to TRBJ1-6, with no clear D. Germline CDR1 and CDR2: GTSNPN and SVGIG (reference sequence). V gave up 2 bases and J gave up 7 bases, with 6 bases separating them. This CDR3 is 12 amino acids long. CDR3 DNA: TGTGCCTGGAGTCCGTCCAATTCACCCCTCCACTTT. It yields the protein CAWSPSNSPLHF.

The CDR3 loop reads CASSYGTSGGAAYEQYF. CDR3 bases: TGTGCCAGCAGTTACGGGACTAGCGGGGGGGCCGCCTACGAGCAGTACTTC. The chain recombines TRBV2 with TRBJ2-7, with 16 positions matching TRBD2. The J segment lost 2 bases and the V segment lost 5 bases, leaving 6 bases of the junction unmatched. Germline V lookup: CDR1 SNHLY, CDR2 FYNNEI. The CDR3 contains 17 residues.

J is TRBJ1-1 and V is TRBV6-4; D might be TRBD1 (6 bases). This CDR3 spans 13 amino acids. The V and J ends lost 8 bases and 3 bases respectively, with 13 bases between them. CDR1 MRHNA and CDR2 SNTAGT come from the germline V gene. The CDR3 bases are TGTGCCAGCTCCCAGGACAGCGACACTGAAGCTTTCTTT. Protein: CASSQDSDTEAFF.

The rearrangement uses TRBV27 and TRBJ2-7; D is uncertain. CDR1 is MNHEY, CDR2 SMNVEV, per germline (reference sequence). V dropped 1 base and J dropped 2 bases, with 6 bases sitting between them. This CDR3 region has 13 residues. The DNA of the CDR3 is TGTGCCAGCAGTTTATTAGGGACCTACGAGCAGTACTTC. It is translated as CASSLLGTYEQYF.